This T cell receptor (beta chain) was found in a study of identifying expanded T cells in peripheral blood. CDR1 and CDR2 from the germline V gene are MGHRA and YSYEKL. CDR3 length equals 15 residues. Germline trimming cut 4 bases from V and 0 bases from J; bases unmatched to any gene: 4. Generated by immunoSEQ multiplex PCR, the TCRdb table keeps only in-frame clones and is missing some. Of about 100,000 clones listed, 88% are singletons. Healthy donors had no documented immune events, such as infections, while sampled. Source material: blood. The sequence came from a person aged 18-70 years in good health. The gene calls are TRBV4-1 and TRBJ1-1, with 8 bases lining up with TRBD1. The CDR3 spells CASSLRTGMNTEAFF. The CDR3 bases are TGCGCCAGCAGCCTCCGGACAGGGATGAACACTGAAGCTTTCTTT.